The clone carrying this TCR beta chain showed up just a few times. Its antigen is unidentified. This CDR3 comprises 15 residues. The V gene's germline CDR1 is KGHDR and CDR2 SFDVKD. V gave up 9 bases and J gave up 0 bases, with 14 bases separating them. Blood genomic DNA input for TRB amplification was roughly 220-500 ng. BIOMED2 TRB-A/B primer pools were used in multiplex TRB PCR. MiXCR, run by TCRdb on the multiplex PCR reads, gives a single entry per CDR3 protein. The sample consists of more than 15,000 distinct CDR3 sequences, around 30% of them appearing once. These data are taken from a study of T and B cells in COVID-19 patients. Looking at the study overall: COVID-19 patients gave peripheral blood either during active infection or after recovery. Median age was about 30 years in the recovered cohort and around 67 years in the active-infection cohort. Study-wide points: Patients with COVID-19 reportedly showed strongly skewed T cell receptor beta variable and joining gene usage. Highly clonal in active COVID-19, TRB repertoires exceeded healthy-donor diversity and richness at recovery.

The clonotype comes from a human donor who had recovered from COVID-19. Input material: blood. The chain uses TRBV24-1 and TRBJ2-1, with a tentative D call TRBD2 (6 bases). CDR3 sequence: CATFIRRDSYNEQFF. In nucleotides, the CDR3 is TGTGCCACCTTTATACGGCGGGACTCCTACAATGAGCAGTTCTTC.